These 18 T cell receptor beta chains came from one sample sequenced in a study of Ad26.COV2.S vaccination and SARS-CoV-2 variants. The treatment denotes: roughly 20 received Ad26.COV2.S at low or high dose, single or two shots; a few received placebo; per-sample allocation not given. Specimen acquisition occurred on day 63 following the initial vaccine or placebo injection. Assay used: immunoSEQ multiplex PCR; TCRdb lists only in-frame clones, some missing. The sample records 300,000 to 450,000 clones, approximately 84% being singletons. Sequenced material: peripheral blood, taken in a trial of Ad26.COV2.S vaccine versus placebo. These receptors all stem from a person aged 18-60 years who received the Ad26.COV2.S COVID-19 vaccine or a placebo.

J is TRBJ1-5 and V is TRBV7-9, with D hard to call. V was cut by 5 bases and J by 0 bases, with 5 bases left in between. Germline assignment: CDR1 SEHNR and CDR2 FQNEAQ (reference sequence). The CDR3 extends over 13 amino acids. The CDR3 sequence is CASSPRSNQPQHF. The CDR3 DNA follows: TGTGCCAGCAGCCCACGTAGCAATCAGCCCCAGCATTTT.

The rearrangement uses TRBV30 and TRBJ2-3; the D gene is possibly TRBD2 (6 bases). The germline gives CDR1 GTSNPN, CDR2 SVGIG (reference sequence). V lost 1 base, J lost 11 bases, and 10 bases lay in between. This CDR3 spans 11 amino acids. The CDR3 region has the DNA TGTGCCTGGAGTGGGGGGGTCGGGCAGTATTTT. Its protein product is CAWSGGVGQYF.

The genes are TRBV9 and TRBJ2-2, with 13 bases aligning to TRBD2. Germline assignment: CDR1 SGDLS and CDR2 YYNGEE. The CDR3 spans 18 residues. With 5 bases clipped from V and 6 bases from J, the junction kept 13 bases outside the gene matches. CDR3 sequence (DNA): TGTGCCAGCAGTACGGGACTAGCGGGAAGCCCGGGCGCCGGGGAGCTGTTTTTT. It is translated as CASSTGLAGSPGAGELFF.

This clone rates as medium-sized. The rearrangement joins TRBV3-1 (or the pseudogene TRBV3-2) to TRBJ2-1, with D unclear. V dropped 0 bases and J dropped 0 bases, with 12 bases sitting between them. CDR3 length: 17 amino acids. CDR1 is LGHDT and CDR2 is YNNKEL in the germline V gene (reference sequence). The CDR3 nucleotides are TGTGCCAGCAGCCAAGATCTCTGGTCGAACTCCTACAATGAGCAGTTCTTC. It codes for CASSQDLWSNSYNEQFF.

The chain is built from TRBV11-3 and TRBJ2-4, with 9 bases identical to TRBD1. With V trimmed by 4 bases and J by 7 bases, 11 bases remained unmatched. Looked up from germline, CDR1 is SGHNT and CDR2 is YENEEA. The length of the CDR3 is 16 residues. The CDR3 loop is CASSSGTGRGRNIQYF. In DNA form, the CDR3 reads TGTGCCAGCAGCTCCGGGACAGGGCGGGGGAGGAACATTCAGTACTTC.

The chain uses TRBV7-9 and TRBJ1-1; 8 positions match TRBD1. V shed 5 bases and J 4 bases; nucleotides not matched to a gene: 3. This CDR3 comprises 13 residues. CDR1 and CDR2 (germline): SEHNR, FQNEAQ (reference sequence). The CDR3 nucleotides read TGTGCCAGCAGCCCAGGGACAGGCACTGAAGCTTTCTTT. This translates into CASSPGTGTEAFF.

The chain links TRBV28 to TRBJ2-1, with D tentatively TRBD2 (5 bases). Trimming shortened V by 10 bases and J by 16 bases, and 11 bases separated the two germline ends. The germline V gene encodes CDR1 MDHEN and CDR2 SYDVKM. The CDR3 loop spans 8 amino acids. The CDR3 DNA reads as TGTGCCACCGGGAAAGATTTCTTC. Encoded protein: CATGKDFF.

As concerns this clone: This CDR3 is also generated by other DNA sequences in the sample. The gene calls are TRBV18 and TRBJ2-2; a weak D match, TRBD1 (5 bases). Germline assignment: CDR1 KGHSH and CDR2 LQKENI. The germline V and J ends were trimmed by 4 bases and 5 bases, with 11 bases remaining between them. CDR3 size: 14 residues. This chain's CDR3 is CASSLQQGTGELFF. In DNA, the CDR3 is TGTGCCAGCTCACTTCAGCAGGGAACCGGGGAGCTGTTTTTT.

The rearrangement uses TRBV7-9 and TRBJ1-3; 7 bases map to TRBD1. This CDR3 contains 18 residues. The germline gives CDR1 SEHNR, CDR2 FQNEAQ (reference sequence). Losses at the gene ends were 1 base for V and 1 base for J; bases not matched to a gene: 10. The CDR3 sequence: CASSLVVQGGPSGNTIYF. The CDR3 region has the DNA TGTGCCAGCAGCTTAGTTGTTCAGGGGGGTCCTTCTGGAAACACCATATATTTT.

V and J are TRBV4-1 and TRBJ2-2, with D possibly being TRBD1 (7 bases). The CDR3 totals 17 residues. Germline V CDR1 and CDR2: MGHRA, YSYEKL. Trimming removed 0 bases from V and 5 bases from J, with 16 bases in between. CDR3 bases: TGCGCCAGCAGCCAAGAAATAGGAGGGGGCCCTACCGGGGAGCTGTTTTTT. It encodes CASSQEIGGGPTGELFF.

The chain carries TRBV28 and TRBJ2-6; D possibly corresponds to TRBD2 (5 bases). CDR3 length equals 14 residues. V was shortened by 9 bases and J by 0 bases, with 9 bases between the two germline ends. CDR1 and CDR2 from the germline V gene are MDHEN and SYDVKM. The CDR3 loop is CASGRDSGANVLTF. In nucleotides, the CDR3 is TGTGCCAGTGGACGGGACTCTGGGGCCAACGTCCTGACTTTC.

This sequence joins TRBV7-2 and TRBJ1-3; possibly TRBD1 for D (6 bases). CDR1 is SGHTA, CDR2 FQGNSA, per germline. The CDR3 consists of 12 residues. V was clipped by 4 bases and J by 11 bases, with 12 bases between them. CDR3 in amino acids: CASSSEGTSIYF. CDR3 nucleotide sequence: TGTGCCAGCAGCTCGGAAGGGACATCCATATATTTT.

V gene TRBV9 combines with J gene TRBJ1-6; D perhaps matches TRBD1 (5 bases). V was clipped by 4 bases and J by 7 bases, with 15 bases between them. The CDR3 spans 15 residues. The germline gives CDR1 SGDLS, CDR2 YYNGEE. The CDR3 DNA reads TGTGCCAGCAGCTCAACAGGTAGAGAGAATTCACCCCTCCACTTT. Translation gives CASSSTGRENSPLHF.

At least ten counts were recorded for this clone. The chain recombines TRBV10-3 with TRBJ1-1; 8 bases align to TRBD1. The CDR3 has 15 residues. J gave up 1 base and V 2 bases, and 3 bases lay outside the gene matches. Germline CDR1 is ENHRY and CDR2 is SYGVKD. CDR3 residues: CAISERGQANTEAFF. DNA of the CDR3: TGTGCCATCAGTGAGCGGGGACAGGCGAACACTGAAGCTTTCTTT.

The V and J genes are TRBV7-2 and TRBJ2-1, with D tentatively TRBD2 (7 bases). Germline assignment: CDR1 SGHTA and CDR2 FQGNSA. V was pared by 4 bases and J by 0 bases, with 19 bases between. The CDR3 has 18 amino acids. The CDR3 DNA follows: TGTGCCAGCAGCTCCCCAACAAGGGGGAGGGCCTCCTACAATGAGCAGTTCTTC. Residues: CASSSPTRGRASYNEQFF.

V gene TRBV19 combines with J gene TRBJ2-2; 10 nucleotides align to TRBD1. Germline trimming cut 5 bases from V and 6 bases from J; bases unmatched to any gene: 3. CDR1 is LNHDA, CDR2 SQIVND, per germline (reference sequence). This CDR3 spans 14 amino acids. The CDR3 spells CASSLTGGAGELFF. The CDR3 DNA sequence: TGTGCCAGTAGTTTGACAGGGGGCGCCGGGGAGCTGTTTTTT.

The CDR3 loop reads CASSSPIRKRGNNEQFF. The CDR3 nucleotides read TGTGCCAGCAGCTCCCCCATAAGGAAGCGGGGGAACAATGAGCAGTTCTTC. This chain joins TRBV21-1 and TRBJ2-1; the table's D gene call, TRBD2, was not cross checked with the DNA. TRBV21-1 is a pseudogene segment. The CDR3 is 17 amino acids.

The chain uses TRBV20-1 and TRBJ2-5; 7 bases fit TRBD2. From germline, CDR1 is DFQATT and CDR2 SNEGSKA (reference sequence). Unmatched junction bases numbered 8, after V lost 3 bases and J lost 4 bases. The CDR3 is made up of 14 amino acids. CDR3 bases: TGCAGTGCTAGTAGGGCGGGGGTCCGAGAGACCCAGTACTTC. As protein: CSASRAGVRETQYF.